The rows below give T cell receptor beta chains drawn from one sample of a study of blood T cell repertoires in COVID-19. Profiled with immunoSEQ multiplex PCR; TCRdb holds only in-frame clones, not every one. The repertoire holds fewer than 250,000 clones, with roughly 82% as singletons. The sequenced material came from peripheral blood. The receptor source for this set is a woman at least 80 years old with COVID-19, enrolled during active disease. Both conserved end residues are part of each CDR3. The D gene is left open where the match is weak. Clone size appears in some rows only: once, few, many, or a class for an expanded clone.

D,length,size,V,J,CDR3,DNA
NA,12,NA,TRBV29-1,TRBJ1-2,CSSSLGDNGYTF,TGCAGCTCGTCTCTGGGTGACAATGGCTACACCTTC
TRBD1,13,NA,TRBV10-3,TRBJ1-2,CATGTENLFGYTF,TGTGCCACCGGGACAGAGAATTTATTTGGCTACACCTTC
NA,11,NA,TRBV28,TRBJ1-2,CASSSQGGYTF,TGTGCCAGCAGTTCCCAGGGCGGCTACACCTTC
TRBD1,15,NA,TRBV5-4,TRBJ1-2,CASSAQGGGNYGYTF,TGTGCCAGCAGCGCTCAGGGGGGCGGTAACTATGGCTACACCTTC
NA,11,once,TRBV29-1,TRBJ2-7,CSATAGSEQYF,TGCAGCGCGACTGCAGGAAGCGAGCAGTACTTC
NA,13,NA,TRBV11-3,TRBJ1-1,CASSLYLNTEAFF,TGTGCCAGCAGCTTATATCTGAACACTGAAGCTTTCTTT
NA,15,NA,TRBV6-5,TRBJ1-4,CASRLQGQANEKLFF,TGTGCCAGCAGACTACAGGGACAAGCTAATGAAAAACTGTTTTTT
TRBD2,16,NA,TRBV27,TRBJ2-2,CASSRTGGAPTGELFF,TGTGCCAGCAGTCGGACGGGGGGGGCCCCCACCGGGGAGCTGTTTTTT
NA,15,NA,TRBV7-2,TRBJ1-4,CASSPMTADKEKLFF,TGTGCCAGCAGCCCGATGACAGCAGATAAGGAAAAACTGTTTTTT
NA,15,NA,TRBV19,TRBJ2-5,CASSIWKGKAETQYF,TGTGCCAGTAGTATCTGGAAGGGGAAGGCTGAGACCCAGTACTTC
NA,11,few,TRBV7-2,TRBJ2-7,CASSFLTEQYF,TGTGCCAGCAGCTTCCTGACAGAGCAGTACTTC
NA,10,NA,TRBV29-1,TRBJ1-2,CSVGRDGYTF,TGCAGCGTTGGGAGGGATGGCTACACCTTC
NA,12,NA,TRBV6-5,TRBJ1-2,CASSYSGYGYTF,TGTGCCAGCAGTTACTCCGGCTATGGCTACACCTTC
TRBD1,16,NA,TRBV5-1,TRBJ2-2,CASSPTGGKNTGELFF,TGCGCCAGCAGCCCGACAGGGGGCAAGAACACCGGGGAGCTGTTTTTT